This TCR beta chain derives from a study of PD-L1 blockade in urothelial cancer. Study information: Of some 28 patients, around 25 were males with bladder-origin urothelial cancer.

For this clone: Its matching antigen is unknown.

Time point indicated: peripheral blood 6 weeks after treatment start. General study points: Better survival was predicted when blood TCR clonality before treatment fell below the median.

Using immunoSEQ multiplex PCR, the repertoire was profiled, and TCRdb retains in-frame clones only, with some absent. The sample includes fewer than 50,000 clones, under 95% of them seen just once. The CDR3 spans 15 residues. The germline gives CDR1 LNHDA, CDR2 SQIVND (reference sequence). V shed 6 bases and J 3 bases; nucleotides not matched to a gene: 7. This TCR derives from a man between 65 and 79 years old with urothelial cancer. The sample here was PBMCs, taken around atezolizumab (anti-PD-L1) treatment. The J gene is TRBJ1-5, the V gene TRBV19; 8 bases align to TRBD1. CDR3: CASSQGARFNQPQHF. CDR3 bases: TGTGCCAGTAGCCAGGGGGCCCGTTTCAATCAGCCCCAGCATTTT.